One and the same sample provided the 2 T cell receptor beta chains below, sequenced in a study of blood T cell repertoires in COVID-19. TCRdb's copy holds only in-frame clones and misses some; the assay was immunoSEQ multiplex PCR. The sample holds about 280,000 clones, around 89% seen once. The sample comprised PBMCs or T cells enriched from blood (not recorded which). The source of these receptors is a young woman with acute COVID-19.

The chain joins TRBV3-1 (or the pseudogene TRBV3-2) to TRBJ2-7; a possible D gene is TRBD1 (6 bases). V lost 0 bases to trimming and J lost 2 bases, with 17 bases between them. Germline lookup yields CDR1 LGHDT and CDR2 YNNKEL (reference sequence). CDR3 size: 17 residues. The CDR3 nucleotides are TGTGCCAGCAGCCAAGATTGGGGGCCCACGATCACCTACGAGCAGTACTTC. It translates to CASSQDWGPTITYEQYF.

This chain uses TRBV10-3 with TRBJ2-7; 9 bases match TRBD1. The CDR3 is made up of 12 amino acids. Trimming at V came to 9 bases and at J to 3 bases, leaving 3 bases not matched to a gene. CDR1 is ENHRY and CDR2 is SYGVKD in the germline V gene. DNA of the CDR3: TGTGCCATAAGGACAGGGGACTACGAGCAGTACTTC. As protein: CAIRTGDYEQYF.